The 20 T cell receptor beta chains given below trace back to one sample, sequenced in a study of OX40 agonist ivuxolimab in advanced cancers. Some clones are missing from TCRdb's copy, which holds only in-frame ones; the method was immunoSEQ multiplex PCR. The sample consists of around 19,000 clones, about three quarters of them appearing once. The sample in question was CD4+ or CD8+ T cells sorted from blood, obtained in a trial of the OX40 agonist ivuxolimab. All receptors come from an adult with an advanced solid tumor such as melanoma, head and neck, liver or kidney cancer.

Here the CDR3 DNA reads TGTGCCAGCTCACCAGGGCTAGCGGGAGCATACGAGCAGTACTTC. Translating gives CASSPGLAGAYEQYF. The chain couples TRBV18 to TRBJ2-7; 10 bases line up with TRBD2. Germline V lookup: CDR1 KGHSH, CDR2 LQKENI. The CDR3 has 15 amino acids. The trim removed 2 bases at V and 4 bases at J, leaving 5 bases unmatched. Together with reference TRBV18 and TRBJ2-7, the CDR3 gives the full variable domain: NAGVMQNPRHLVRRRGQEARLRCSPMKGHSHVYWYRQLPEEGLKFMVYLQKENIIDESGMPKERFSAEFPKEGPSILRIQQVVRGDSAAYFCASSPGLAGAYEQYFGPGTRLTVT.

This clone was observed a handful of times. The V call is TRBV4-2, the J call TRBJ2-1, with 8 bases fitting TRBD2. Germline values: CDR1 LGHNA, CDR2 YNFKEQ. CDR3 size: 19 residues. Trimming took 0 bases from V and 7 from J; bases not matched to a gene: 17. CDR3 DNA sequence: TGTGCCAGCAGCCAAGATCATCTGGGGAGCGGGAGCTTTGGGAATGAGCAGTTCTTC. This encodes CASSQDHLGSGSFGNEQFF.

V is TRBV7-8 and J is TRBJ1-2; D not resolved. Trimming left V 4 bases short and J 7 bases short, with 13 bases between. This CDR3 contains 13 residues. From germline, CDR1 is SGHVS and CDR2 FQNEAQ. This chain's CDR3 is CASSYLDESGYTF. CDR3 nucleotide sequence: TGTGCCAGCAGCTACCTGGACGAGAGTGGCTACACCTTC.

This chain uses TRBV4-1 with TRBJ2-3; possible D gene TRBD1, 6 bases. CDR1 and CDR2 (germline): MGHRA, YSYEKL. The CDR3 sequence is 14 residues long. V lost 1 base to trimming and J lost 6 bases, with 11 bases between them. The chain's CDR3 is CASSQGPGVDTQYF. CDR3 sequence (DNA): TGCGCCAGCAGCCAAGGTCCAGGGGTCGATACGCAGTATTTT.

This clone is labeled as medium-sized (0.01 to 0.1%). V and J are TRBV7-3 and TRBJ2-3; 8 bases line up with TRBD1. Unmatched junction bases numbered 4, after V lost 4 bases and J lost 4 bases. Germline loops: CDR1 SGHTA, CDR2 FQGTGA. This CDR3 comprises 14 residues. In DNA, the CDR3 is TGTGCCAGCAGCTCGGACAGGGCGGCAGATACGCAGTATTTT. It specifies CASSSDRAADTQYF.

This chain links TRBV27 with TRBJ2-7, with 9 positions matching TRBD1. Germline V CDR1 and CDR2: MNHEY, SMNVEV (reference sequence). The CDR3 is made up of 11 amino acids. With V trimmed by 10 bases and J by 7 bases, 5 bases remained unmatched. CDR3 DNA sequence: TGTGCCACCGGGACAGGGCGGGAGCAGTACTTC. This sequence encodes CATGTGREQYF.

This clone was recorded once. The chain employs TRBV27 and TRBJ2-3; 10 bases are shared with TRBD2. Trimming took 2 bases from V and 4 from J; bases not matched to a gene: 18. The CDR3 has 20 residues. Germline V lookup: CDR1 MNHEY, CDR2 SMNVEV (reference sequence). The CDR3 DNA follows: TGTGCCAGCAGTTTAAATCCCCCGGCTAGCGGGAGTTCATTGGCAGATACGCAGTATTTT. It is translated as CASSLNPPASGSSLADTQYF.

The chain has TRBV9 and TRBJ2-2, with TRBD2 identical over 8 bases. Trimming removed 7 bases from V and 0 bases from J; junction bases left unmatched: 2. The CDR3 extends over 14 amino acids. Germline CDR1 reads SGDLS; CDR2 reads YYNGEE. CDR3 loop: CASAGGSNTGELFF. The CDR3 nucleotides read TGTGCCAGCGCGGGAGGTTCGAACACCGGGGAGCTGTTTTTT.

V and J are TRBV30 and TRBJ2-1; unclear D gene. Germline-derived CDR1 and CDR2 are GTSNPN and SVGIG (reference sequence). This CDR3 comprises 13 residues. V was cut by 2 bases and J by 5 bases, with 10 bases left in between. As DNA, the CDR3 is TGTGCCTGGAGTTCTCTCGTTAACAATGAGCAGTTCTTC. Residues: CAWSSLVNNEQFF. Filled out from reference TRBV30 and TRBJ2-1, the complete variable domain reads SQTIHQWPATLVQPVGSPLSLECTVEGTSNPNLYWYRQAAGRGLQLLFYSVGIGQISSEVPQNLSASRPQDRQFILSSKKLLLSDSGFYLCAWSSLVNNEQFFGPGTRLTVL.

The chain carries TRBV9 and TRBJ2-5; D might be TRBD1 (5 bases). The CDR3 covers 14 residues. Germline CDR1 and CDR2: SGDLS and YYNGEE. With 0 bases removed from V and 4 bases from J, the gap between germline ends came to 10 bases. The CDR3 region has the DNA TGTGCCAGCAGCGTAGGTGGGGCCATAGAGACCCAGTACTTC. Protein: CASSVGGAIETQYF.

In nucleotides, the CDR3 is TGTGCCAGCAGCTCCCAGGGAACCTATGGCTACACCTTC. This translates into CASSSQGTYGYTF. The chain links TRBV11-2 to TRBJ1-2, with D possibly matching TRBD1 (5 bases). The V end was cut by 4 bases, the J end by 4 bases, with 10 bases between. This CDR3 has 13 residues. Germline V gives CDR1 SGHAT, CDR2 FQNNGV. Drawing the rest from reference TRBV11-2 and TRBJ1-2, the complete variable domain is EAGVAQSPRYKIIEKRQSVAFWCNPISGHATLYWYQQILGQGPKLLIQFQNNGVVDDSQLPKDRFSAERLKGVDSTLKIQPAKLEDSAVYLCASSSQGTYGYTFGSGTRLTVV.

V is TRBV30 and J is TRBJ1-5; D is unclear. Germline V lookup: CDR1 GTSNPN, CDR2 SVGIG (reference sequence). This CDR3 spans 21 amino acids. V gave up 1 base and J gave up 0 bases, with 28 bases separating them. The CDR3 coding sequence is TGTGCCTGGAGTGAACCTGCCTCAGGCTATAGTCGCTCACCTAGCAATCAGCCCCAGCATTTT. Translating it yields CAWSEPASGYSRSPSNQPQHF.

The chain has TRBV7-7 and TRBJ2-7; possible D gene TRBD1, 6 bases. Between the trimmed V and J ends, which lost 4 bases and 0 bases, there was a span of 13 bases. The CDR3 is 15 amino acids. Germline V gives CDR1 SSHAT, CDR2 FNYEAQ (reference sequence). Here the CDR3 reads CASSYRTVSSYEQYF. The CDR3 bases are TGTGCCAGCAGCTACAGGACAGTTAGCTCCTACGAGCAGTACTTC.

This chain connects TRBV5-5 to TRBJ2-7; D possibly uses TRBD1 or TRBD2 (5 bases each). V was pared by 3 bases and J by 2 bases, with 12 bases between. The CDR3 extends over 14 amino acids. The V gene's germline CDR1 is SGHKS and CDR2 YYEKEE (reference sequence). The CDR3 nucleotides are TGTGCCAGCAGCTGGGACCAGGTTGCCTACGAGCAGTACTTC. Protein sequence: CASSWDQVAYEQYF.

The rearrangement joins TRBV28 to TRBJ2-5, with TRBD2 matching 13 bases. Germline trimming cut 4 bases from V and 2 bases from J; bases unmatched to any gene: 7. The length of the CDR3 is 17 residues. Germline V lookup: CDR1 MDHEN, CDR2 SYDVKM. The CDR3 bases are TGTGCCAGCAGTTGGACTAGCGGGGGCTGGGGGCAAGAGACCCAGTACTTC. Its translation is CASSWTSGGWGQETQYF.

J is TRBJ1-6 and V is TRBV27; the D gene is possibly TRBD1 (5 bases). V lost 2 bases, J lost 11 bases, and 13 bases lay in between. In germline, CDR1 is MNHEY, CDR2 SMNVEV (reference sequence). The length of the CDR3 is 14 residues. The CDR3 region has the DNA TGTGCCAGCAGTTTACGGGGGGGTTGGGCACCCCTCCACTTT. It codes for CASSLRGGWAPLHF.

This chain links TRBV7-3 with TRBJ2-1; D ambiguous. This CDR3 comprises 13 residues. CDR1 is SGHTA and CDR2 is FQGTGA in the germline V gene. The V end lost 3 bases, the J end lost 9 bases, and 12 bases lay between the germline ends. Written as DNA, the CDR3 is TGTGCCAGCAGCTTGGGATTTCTCGGTGAGCAGTTCTTC. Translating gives CASSLGFLGEQFF.

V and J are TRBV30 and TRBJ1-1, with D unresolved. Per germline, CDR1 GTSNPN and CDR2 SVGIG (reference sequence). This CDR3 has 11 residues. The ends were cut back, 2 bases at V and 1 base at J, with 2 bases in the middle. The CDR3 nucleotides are TGTGCCTGGAGTAGGAACACTGAAGCTTTCTTT. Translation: CAWSRNTEAFF.

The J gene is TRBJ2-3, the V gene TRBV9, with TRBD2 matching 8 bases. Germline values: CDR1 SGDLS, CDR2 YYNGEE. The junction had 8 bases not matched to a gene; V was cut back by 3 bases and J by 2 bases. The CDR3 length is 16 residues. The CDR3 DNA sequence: TGTGCCAGCAGCGAAATAACTAGCGGATACACAGATACGCAGTATTTT. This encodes CASSEITSGYTDTQYF.

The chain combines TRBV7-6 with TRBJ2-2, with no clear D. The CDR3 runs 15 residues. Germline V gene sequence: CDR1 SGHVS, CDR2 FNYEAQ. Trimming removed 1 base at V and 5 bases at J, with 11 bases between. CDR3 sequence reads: CASSLVAGNTGELFF. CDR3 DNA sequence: TGTGCCAGCAGCTTAGTCGCAGGCAATACCGGGGAGCTGTTTTTT.